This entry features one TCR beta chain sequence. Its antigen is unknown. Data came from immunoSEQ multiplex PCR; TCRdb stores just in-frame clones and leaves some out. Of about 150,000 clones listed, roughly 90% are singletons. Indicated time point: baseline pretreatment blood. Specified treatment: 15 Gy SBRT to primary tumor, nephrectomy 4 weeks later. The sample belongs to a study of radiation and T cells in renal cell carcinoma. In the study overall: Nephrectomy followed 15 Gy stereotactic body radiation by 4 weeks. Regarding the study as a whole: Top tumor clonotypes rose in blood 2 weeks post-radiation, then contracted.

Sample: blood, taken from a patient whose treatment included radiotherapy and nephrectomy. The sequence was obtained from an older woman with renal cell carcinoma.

CDR3 coding DNA: TGTGCCAGCAGCGTAGACCAGGGGGTGGGAGAGCAGTACTTC. Translated, it gives CASSVDQGVGEQYF. The chain links TRBV9 to TRBJ2-7, with 7 bases matching TRBD1. CDR1 is SGDLS and CDR2 is YYNGEE in the germline V gene. J lost 7 bases, V lost 0 bases, and 7 bases had no gene match. The CDR3 loop spans 14 amino acids.